This entry lists 24 T cell receptor beta chains sequenced from one sample in a study of blood T cells in healthy people across ages. Combining a sample-barcoded 5' primer with a J-beta primer mix, a second PCR ran for 7 to 11 cycles. MiXCR, run by TCRdb on the 5' RACE reads, gives a single entry per CDR3 protein. The profile shows some 1,000,000 distinct CDR3 sequences, around 25% of them singletons. These data also formed part of another study, on T cells of mothers and their children.

The sequenced material came from blood. These receptor sequences come from a girl between 2 and 10 years old in good health.

The DNA for the CDR3 is TGCAGTGCTCAAGGCGGGGGCCGCGGCTACACCTTC. Translated, it gives CSAQGGGRGYTF. The rearrangement links TRBV20-1 to TRBJ1-2; D is possibly TRBD1 (6 bases). Germline loops: CDR1 DFQATT, CDR2 SNEGSKA (reference sequence). This CDR3 spans 12 amino acids. Trimming cost V 5 bases and J 8 bases, with 15 bases left between them.

The chain combines TRBV4-3 with TRBJ1-4, with 8 bases aligning to TRBD1. V was pared by 4 bases and J by 7 bases, with 8 bases of the junction left unmatched. The CDR3 runs 15 residues. The V gene's germline CDR1 is LGHNA and CDR2 YSLEER. CDR3 region: CASSPDRGKGEKLFF. DNA of the CDR3: TGCGCCAGCAGCCCCGACAGGGGTAAAGGTGAAAAACTGTTTTTT.

This clonotype was detected only a few times. The rearrangement links TRBV9 to TRBJ2-7; 7 nucleotides match TRBD2. The CDR3 is 19 residues long. Germline CDR1 SGDLS, CDR2 YYNGEE. J gave up 0 bases and V 4 bases, and 19 bases lay outside the gene matches. The CDR3 spells CASSTGDYRFPPSSYEQYF. Here the CDR3 DNA reads TGTGCCAGCAGCACTGGGGACTACCGATTTCCTCCCAGCTCCTACGAGCAGTACTTC.

This clonotype was detected a few times. This chain uses TRBV25-1 with TRBJ2-1, with a weak D call TRBD1 (5 bases). The last part of the DNA fits TRBJ2-5 better; the J call may be wrong. This CDR3 spans 15 amino acids. Germline CDR1 reads MGHDK; CDR2 reads SYGVNS. Written as DNA, the CDR3 is TGTGCCAGCAGTGGTCCGGTAGGGGTTTCTGGGACCCAGTACTTC. Translating it yields CASSGPVGVSGTQYF.

V is TRBV11-3 and J is TRBJ1-1; the D is unclear. V dropped 5 bases and J dropped 5 bases, with 15 bases sitting between them. The length of the CDR3 is 14 residues. Germline V gene lookup returns CDR1 SGHNT and CDR2 YENEEA. The CDR3 loop reads CASSPGVIGTEAFF. CDR3 bases: TGTGCCAGCAGCCCCGGGGTTATCGGGACTGAAGCTTTCTTT.

The V gene is TRBV28, the J gene TRBJ1-1; tentative D call: TRBD1 (6 bases). CDR3 length: 14 amino acids. Trimming shortened V by 7 bases and J by 0 bases, and 12 bases separated the two germline ends. Looked up from germline, CDR1 is MDHEN and CDR2 is SYDVKM. CDR3 in DNA: TGTGCCAGCACCACAGGGTGGGTGAACACTGAAGCTTTCTTT. This translates into CASTTGWVNTEAFF.

The table lists this clonotype with a few counts. CDR3 sequence: CASSLVARNNNEQFF. CDR3 sequence (DNA): TGTGCCAGCAGCTTAGTAGCGAGAAATAACAATGAGCAGTTCTTC. This chain links TRBV7-2 with TRBJ2-1, with D maybe TRBD2 (5 bases). Germline CDR1 is SGHTA and CDR2 is FQGNSA. V lost 1 base to trimming and J lost 5 bases, with 12 bases between them. This CDR3 region has 15 residues.

The J gene is TRBJ2-3, the V gene TRBV4-1; D perhaps matches TRBD2 (6 bases). This CDR3 region has 15 residues. V lost 1 base and J 3 bases, leaving 11 bases between the germline ends. Germline CDR1 reads MGHRA; CDR2 reads YSYEKL. Here the CDR3 reads CASSQVGLATDTQYF. The CDR3 DNA follows: TGCGCCAGCAGCCAAGTTGGGCTAGCGACAGATACGCAGTATTTT.

J is TRBJ2-7 and V is TRBV28; TRBD1 or TRBD2 may be the D gene (6 bases each). Germline V gene data show CDR1 as MDHEN and CDR2 as SYDVKM. V lost 4 bases to trimming and J lost 6 bases, with 19 bases between them. CDR3 length: 15 amino acids. CDR3 residues: CASSSPRAGGGEQYF. The CDR3 nucleotides read TGTGCCAGCAGTTCCCCGCGGGCCGGGGGCGGCGAGCAGTACTTC. Variable domain in full (rest from reference TRBV28 and TRBJ2-7): DVKVTQSSRYLVKRTGEKVFLECVQDMDHENMFWYRQDPGLGLRLIYFSYDVKMKEKGDIPEGYSVSREKKERFSLILESASTNQTSMYLCASSSPRAGGGEQYFGPGTRLTVT.

The chain has TRBV12-3 or TRBV12-4 and TRBJ2-5; 8 bases agree with TRBD2. This CDR3 is 18 amino acids long. The V and J ends lost 3 bases and 1 base, in that order; junction bases with no gene match: 13. The CDR3 DNA follows: TGTGCCAGCAGTTTCGGCCCAGCGCCCGCGGGGGGCCAAGAGACCCAGTACTTC. Amino acids: CASSFGPAPAGGQETQYF.

The rearrangement uses TRBV7-8 and TRBJ1-1, with D perhaps matching TRBD1 (6 bases). The CDR3 length is 14 residues. Between the trimmed V and J ends, which lost 1 base and 6 bases, there was a span of 12 bases. Germline-derived CDR1 and CDR2 are SGHVS and FQNEAQ. CDR3 in amino acids: CASSLDTGRAEAFF. CDR3 bases: TGTGCCAGCAGCTTAGATACAGGGAGGGCTGAAGCTTTCTTT.

This clonotype was seen only a few times. This chain joins TRBV12-3 or TRBV12-4 and TRBJ2-7; weak D call: TRBD2 (5 bases). V was pared by 5 bases and J by 3 bases, with 17 bases between. The CDR3 sequence is 15 residues long. CDR3 sequence reads: CASSPNHGNFYEQYF. The CDR3 DNA reads as TGTGCCAGCAGTCCTAACCACGGGAATTTCTACGAGCAGTACTTC.

The J gene is TRBJ2-5, the V gene TRBV12-3 or TRBV12-4; 8 positions agree with TRBD2. This CDR3 spans 12 amino acids. V was pared by 6 bases and J by 11 bases, with 8 bases of the junction left unmatched. The CDR3 DNA sequence: TGTGCCAGCAGCCTCGAACTAGCGGAGCAGTACTTC. It codes for CASSLELAEQYF.

The chain joins TRBV12-3 or TRBV12-4 to TRBJ2-2; D is unclear. This CDR3 comprises 14 residues. Trimming removed 6 bases from V and 10 bases from J, with 18 bases in between. The CDR3 spells CASSTGPAGEELFF. CDR3 sequence (DNA): TGTGCCAGCAGCACCGGGCCCGCTGGCGAGGAGCTGTTTTTT.

The rearrangement links TRBV2 to TRBJ2-4, with D perhaps TRBD1 (6 bases). V lost 1 base and J 16 bases, leaving 20 bases between the germline ends. The CDR3 is 14 residues long. Germline assignment: CDR1 SNHLY and CDR2 FYNNEI. The DNA for the CDR3 is TGTGCCAGCAGTGAAGAGAATTGGACAGAAAAGATCTACTTC. This gives the protein CASSEENWTEKIYF.

This rearrangement joins TRBV6-5 to TRBJ1-5; unclear D gene. CDR1 MNHEY and CDR2 SVGAGI come from the germline V gene. V was cut by 2 bases and J by 7 bases, with 9 bases left in between. The CDR3 has 13 amino acids. The CDR3 sequence: CASSYSVGQPQHF. The CDR3 DNA reads as TGTGCCAGCAGTTACAGCGTCGGACAGCCCCAGCATTTT.

The chain couples TRBV12-3 or TRBV12-4 to TRBJ1-1; weak D call: TRBD1 (5 bases). This CDR3 has 13 residues. V was shortened by 5 bases and J by 1 base, with 8 bases between the two germline ends. DNA for the CDR3: TGTGCCAGCAGTAGGGACCAGAACACTGAAGCTTTCTTT. Encoded protein: CASSRDQNTEAFF.

The chain employs TRBV5-1 and TRBJ2-2; 10 bases agree with TRBD2. Germline V lookup: CDR1 SGHRS, CDR2 YFSETQ. J gave up 0 bases and V 4 bases, and 6 bases lay outside the gene matches. This CDR3 contains 17 residues. The CDR3 DNA is TGCGCCAGCAGCGCCAGTGGACTAGCGGCGAACACCGGGGAGCTGTTTTTT. This codes for CASSASGLAANTGELFF.

This clonotype has just a few counts. The rearrangement links TRBV7-9 to TRBJ2-4; possibly TRBD2 for D (6 bases). V was cut by 5 bases and J by 8 bases, with 16 bases left in between. The CDR3 consists of 14 residues. CDR1 and CDR2 (germline): SEHNR, FQNEAQ (reference sequence). CDR3 sequence (DNA): TGTGCCAGCAGCCCCACGGGGGTTGGGGACATTCAGTACTTC. Protein: CASSPTGVGDIQYF. The full variable domain, in which reference TRBV7-9 and TRBJ2-4 provide the parts outside the CDR3, is DTGVSQNPRHKITKRGQNVTFRCDPISEHNRLYWYRQTLGQGPEFLTYFQNEAQLEKSRLLSDRFSAERPKGSFSTLEIQRTEQGDSAMYLCASSPTGVGDIQYFGAGTRLSVL.

CDR3 region: CASGAGTEKLFF. The DNA of the CDR3 is TGTGCCTCGGGGGCCGGTACTGAAAAACTGTTTTTT. The chain links TRBV10-3 to TRBJ1-4, with D perhaps TRBD1 (6 bases). This CDR3 region has 12 residues. V lost 11 bases and J 7 bases, leaving 14 bases between the germline ends. Germline V lookup: CDR1 ENHRY, CDR2 SYGVKD.

The V and J genes are TRBV29-1 and TRBJ2-1; 11 bases fit TRBD2. Germline lookup yields CDR1 SQVTM and CDR2 ANQGSEA. CDR3 size: 13 residues. Trimming at V came to 7 bases and at J to 5 bases, leaving 4 bases not matched to a gene. The DNA for the CDR3 is TGCAGCGCATCTAGCGGGAGGAACAATGAGCAGTTCTTC. Encoded protein: CSASSGRNNEQFF.

This clonotype was counted only a few times. V usage is TRBV6-6 and J usage is TRBJ1-6; no definite D call. The V and J ends lost 6 bases and 7 bases respectively, with 16 bases between them. Germline CDR1 is MNHNY and CDR2 is SVGAGI (reference sequence). CDR3 length: 15 amino acids. CDR3 sequence reads: CASRPPGVENSPLHF. CDR3 sequence (DNA): TGTGCCAGCAGGCCGCCCGGGGTTGAGAATTCACCCCTCCACTTT.

This clonotype has just a few counts. The chain carries TRBV11-2 and TRBJ2-3; the D gene could be TRBD1 or TRBD2 (5 bases each). V lost 3 bases and J 4 bases, leaving 11 bases between the germline ends. The CDR3 contains 14 residues. Germline V lookup: CDR1 SGHAT, CDR2 FQNNGV. CDR3 amino acids: CASSFEGRADTQYF. The CDR3 DNA reads TGTGCCAGCAGCTTTGAGGGGCGGGCAGATACGCAGTATTTT.

This clonotype was seen only once. The genes are TRBV2 and TRBJ2-7; 7 bases are a match to TRBD2. CDR3 length equals 12 residues. Germline lookup yields CDR1 SNHLY and CDR2 FYNNEI. Trimming at V came to 8 bases and at J to 3 bases, leaving 4 bases not matched to a gene. The CDR3 DNA follows: TGTGCCAGCCTAGGACTAGTCTACGAGCAGTACTTC. This codes for CASLGLVYEQYF.